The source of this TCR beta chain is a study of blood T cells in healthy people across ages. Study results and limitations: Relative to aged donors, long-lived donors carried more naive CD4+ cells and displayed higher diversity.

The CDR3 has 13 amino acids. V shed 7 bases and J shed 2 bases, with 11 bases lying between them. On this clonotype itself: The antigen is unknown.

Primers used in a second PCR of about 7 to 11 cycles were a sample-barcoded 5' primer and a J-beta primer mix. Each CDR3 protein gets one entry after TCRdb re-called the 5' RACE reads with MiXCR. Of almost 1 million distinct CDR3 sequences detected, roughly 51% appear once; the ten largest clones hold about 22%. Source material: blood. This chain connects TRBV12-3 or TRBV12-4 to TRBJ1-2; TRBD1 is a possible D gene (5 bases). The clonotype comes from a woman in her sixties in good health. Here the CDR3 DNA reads TGTGCCAGCACCGAGGGACGGAACTATGGCTACACCTTC. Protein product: CASTEGRNYGYTF.